The 15 T cell receptor beta chains below come from one sample, sequenced in a study of STAT5B mutations in CD4+ large granular lymphocyte leukemia. The table came from immunoSEQ multiplex PCR; TCRdb's copy has only in-frame clones and leaves some out. The table records tens of thousands of clones, roughly 70% of them present only once. Sequenced input: CD4+ T cells from blood buffy coats. The receptor set was obtained from a human donor in good health.

The chain carries TRBV7-9 and TRBJ1-1, with D unclear. V was clipped by 0 bases and J by 11 bases, with 7 bases between them. This CDR3 spans 11 amino acids. CDR1 SEHNR and CDR2 FQNEAQ come from the germline V gene (reference sequence). CDR3 sequence (DNA): TGTGCCAGCAGCTTAGCTCGAGAGGCTTTCTTT. This translates into CASSLAREAFF.

The chain joins TRBV11-1 to TRBJ2-2; 12 bases are shared with TRBD2. The trim removed 0 bases at V and 4 bases at J, leaving 0 bases unmatched. The length of the CDR3 is 16 residues. Germline CDR1 reads SGHAT; CDR2 reads FQDESV (reference sequence). CDR3 residues: CASSLATSGGTGELFF. The DNA of the CDR3 is TGTGCCAGCAGCTTAGCGACTAGCGGGGGCACCGGGGAGCTGTTTTTT.

The rearrangement joins TRBV30 to TRBJ2-7; TRBD2 is a possible D gene (5 bases). CDR1 GTSNPN and CDR2 SVGIG come from the germline V gene (reference sequence). The CDR3 consists of 11 residues. V gave up 0 bases and J gave up 8 bases, with 8 bases separating them. The CDR3 nucleotides read TGTGCCTGGAGTGTTGGAGGAAAGCAGTACTTC. Translated: CAWSVGGKQYF.

The chain uses TRBV25-1 and TRBJ1-4, with TRBD1 as a possible D gene (5 bases). V was clipped by 6 bases and J by 8 bases, with 10 bases between them. CDR3 length: 12 amino acids. Germline values: CDR1 MGHDK, CDR2 SYGVNS. This chain's CDR3 is CASRGLGEKLFF. As DNA, the CDR3 is TGTGCCAGCAGGGGGCTGGGAGAAAAACTGTTTTTT.

The rearrangement joins TRBV5-1 to TRBJ1-4; no reliable D call. The V and J ends lost 4 bases and 0 bases respectively, with 16 bases between them. Germline values: CDR1 SGHRS, CDR2 YFSETQ. The CDR3 runs 17 residues. The CDR3 region is CASSLTLTGATNEKLFF. DNA for the CDR3: TGCGCCAGCAGCCTAACCTTGACTGGAGCAACTAATGAAAAACTGTTTTTT. The full variable domain, completed using reference TRBV5-1 and TRBJ1-4, is KAGVTQTPRYLIKTRGQQVTLSCSPISGHRSVSWYQQTPGQGLQFLFEYFSETQRNKGNFPGRFSGRQFSNSRSEMNVSTLELGDSALYLCASSLTLTGATNEKLFFGSGTQLSVL.

The V call is TRBV9, the J call TRBJ1-1, with D hard to call. Germline values: CDR1 SGDLS, CDR2 YYNGEE. Between the trimmed V and J ends, which lost 3 bases and 6 bases, there was a span of 18 bases. The CDR3 extends over 15 amino acids. CDR3 bases: TGTGCCAGCAGCGCTATGGCGCCGACTGGGTCTGAAGCTTTCTTT. Amino acids: CASSAMAPTGSEAFF.

This sequence joins TRBV19 and TRBJ1-1; 9 nucleotides line up with TRBD1. The trim removed 3 bases at V and 4 bases at J, leaving 3 bases unmatched. Germline CDR1 is LNHDA and CDR2 is SQIVND (reference sequence). The CDR3 is 14 residues long. The CDR3 spells CASSIGTGITEAFF. In DNA form, the CDR3 reads TGTGCCAGTAGTATCGGGACAGGGATCACTGAAGCTTTCTTT.

The chain has TRBV13 and TRBJ1-6, with a tentative D call TRBD1 (6 bases). This CDR3 is 16 amino acids long. V lost 1 base and J 10 bases, leaving 17 bases between the germline ends. The V gene's germline CDR1 is PRHDT and CDR2 FYEKMQ (reference sequence). CDR3 residues: CASSLDRDRNESPLHF. The CDR3 region has the DNA TGTGCCAGCAGCTTAGACAGGGATAGGAATGAATCACCCCTCCACTTT.

The chain uses TRBV7-2 and TRBJ1-2; D unclear. The CDR3 sequence is 16 residues long. The germline V and J ends were trimmed by 5 bases and 0 bases, with 16 bases remaining between them. Looked up from germline, CDR1 is SGHTA and CDR2 is FQGNSA. For the CDR3, the DNA is TGTGCCAGCAGCCAAGCAGGTCGGAGGACTAACTATGGCTACACCTTC. This translates into CASSQAGRRTNYGYTF. Using reference TRBV7-2 and TRBJ1-2 for the parts outside the CDR3, the full variable domain is GAGVSQSPSNKVTEKGKDVELRCDPISGHTALYWYRQSLGQGLEFLIYFQGNSAPDKSGLPSDRFSAERTGGSVSTLTIQRTQQEDSAVYLCASSQAGRRTNYGYTFGSGTRLTVV.

The chain couples TRBV21-1 to TRBJ1-5. TRBV21-1 is termed a pseudogene. The CDR3 contains 16 residues. Here the CDR3 reads CASRKAAAGSNQPQHF. The CDR3 DNA is TGTGCCAGCAGAAAAGCAGCTGCTGGGAGCAATCAGCCCCAGCATTTT.

V gene TRBV10-3 combines with J gene TRBJ1-2; TRBD1 might be the D (6 bases). The CDR3 runs to 14 residues. V gave up 2 bases and J gave up 4 bases, with 11 bases separating them. Germline V gives CDR1 ENHRY, CDR2 SYGVKD. CDR3 DNA: TGTGCCATCAGTGAGCGGGCAGGGGTCTATGGCTACACCTTC. Amino acids: CAISERAGVYGYTF.

The chain has TRBV15 and TRBJ2-3; 8 bases match TRBD1. The CDR3 has 16 residues. Trimming removed 2 bases from V and 2 bases from J; junction bases left unmatched: 6. The V gene's germline CDR1 is LNHNV and CDR2 YYDKDF (reference sequence). CDR3 amino acids: CATSRTQGGFTDTQYF. CDR3 nucleotide sequence: TGTGCCACCAGCAGAACACAGGGGGGATTCACAGATACGCAGTATTTT. Drawing the rest from reference TRBV15 and TRBJ2-3, the complete variable domain is DAMVIQNPRYQVTQFGKPVTLSCSQTLNHNVMYWYQQKSSQAPKLLFHYYDKDFNNEADTPDNFQSRRPNTSFCFLDIRSPGLGDTAMYLCATSRTQGGFTDTQYFGPGTRLTVL.

V gene TRBV2 combines with J gene TRBJ1-3; tentative D call: TRBD1 (5 bases). CDR1 SNHLY and CDR2 FYNNEI come from the germline V gene. The CDR3 is 14 amino acids. V lost 4 bases to trimming and J lost 1 base, with 8 bases between them. The CDR3 sequence: CASSVSGSGNTIYF. In DNA, the CDR3 is TGTGCCAGCAGTGTTTCAGGGTCTGGAAACACCATATATTTT.

This chain joins TRBV7-2 and TRBJ2-1, with 10 bases aligning to TRBD2. The germline V gene encodes CDR1 SGHTA and CDR2 FQGNSA. With 3 bases clipped from V and 12 bases from J, the junction kept 11 bases outside the gene matches. CDR3 size: 15 residues. CDR3 region: CASSFTSGASYGQFF. As DNA, the CDR3 is TGTGCCAGCAGCTTCACTAGCGGGGCCTCCTACGGGCAGTTCTTC.

The chain is built from TRBV27 and TRBJ2-2, with 9 positions matching TRBD2. This CDR3 region has 14 residues. Germline CDR1 MNHEY, CDR2 SMNVEV (reference sequence). J lost 1 base, V lost 6 bases, and 0 bases had no gene match. The CDR3, as DNA: TGTGCCAGCAGACTAGCGGGGAACACCGGGGAGCTGTTTTTT. As protein: CASRLAGNTGELFF.